This T cell receptor (beta chain) was obtained from a study of PD-1 blockade in classical Hodgkin lymphoma. In the study overall: Patients in the cohort were put on intravenous nivolumab, 3 mg/kg every 2 weeks. Whole-study findings and limits: Relapsed/refractory patients reportedly had the lowest baseline TCR diversity, below newly diagnosed patients, who were below healthy donors.

The method was immunoSEQ multiplex PCR; TCRdb's version includes in-frame clones alone and lacks a portion of them. Among tens of thousands of clones listed, approximately 80% were seen once. Regarding time point: cycle 4 day 1 (C4D1), after more than five weeks of nivolumab. Each patient's relapse followed autologous stem cell transplantation, and brentuximab vedotin exposure varied. CDR1 and CDR2 from the germline V gene are SGDLS and YYNGEE. The CDR3 runs 14 residues. V shed 5 bases, J shed 4 bases, and the junction held 7 bases outside the gene matches. The table lists this clone with a few counts. Its antigen is not known.

Sample: peripheral blood mononuclear cells (PBMCs), taken before the fourth cycle of nivolumab. This chain connects TRBV9 to TRBJ2-7; the match to TRBD2 covers 9 bases. This receptor was identified in a human donor with classical Hodgkin lymphoma. CDR3 residues: CASSPHSGSYEQYF. CDR3 nucleotide sequence: TGTGCCAGCAGTCCCCATAGCGGGAGTTACGAGCAGTACTTC.